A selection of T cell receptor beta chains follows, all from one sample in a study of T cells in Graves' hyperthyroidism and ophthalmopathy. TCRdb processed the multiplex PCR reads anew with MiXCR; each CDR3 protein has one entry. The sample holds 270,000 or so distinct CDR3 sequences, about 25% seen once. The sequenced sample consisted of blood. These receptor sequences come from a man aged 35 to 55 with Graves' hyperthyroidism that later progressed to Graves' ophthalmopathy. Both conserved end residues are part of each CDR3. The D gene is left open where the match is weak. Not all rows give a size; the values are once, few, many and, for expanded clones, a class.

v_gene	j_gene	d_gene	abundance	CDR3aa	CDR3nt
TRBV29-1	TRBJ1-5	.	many	CSVGSALGNQPQHF	TGCAGCGTTGGGTCGGCGTTGGGCAATCAGCCCCAGCATTTT
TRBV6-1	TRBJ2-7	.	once	CASSESATGLYEQYF	TGTGCCAGCAGTGAAAGCGCCACGGGCTTGTACGAGCAGTACTTC
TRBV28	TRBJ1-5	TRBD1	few	CASSFSGTEAKPQHF	TGTGCCAGCAGCTTTTCCGGGACAGAGGCGAAGCCCCAGCATTTT
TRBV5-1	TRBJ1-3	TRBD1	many	CASSPTDRGFSGNTIYF	TGCGCCAGCAGCCCGACCGACAGGGGTTTCTCTGGAAACACCATATATTTT
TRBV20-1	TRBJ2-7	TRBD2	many	CSATVGGAGPYEQYF	TGCAGTGCTACGGTTGGGGGAGCGGGGCCCTACGAGCAGTACTTC
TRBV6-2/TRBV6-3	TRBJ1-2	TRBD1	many	CASRATGTGHGYTF	TGTGCCAGCAGAGCAACCGGGACAGGGCATGGCTACACCTTC
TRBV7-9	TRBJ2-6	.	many	CASSPVWGANVLTF	TGTGCCAGCAGCCCAGTATGGGGGGCCAACGTCCTGACTTTC
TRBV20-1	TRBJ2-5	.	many	CSAQSGGTQYF	TGCAGTGCTCAATCTGGGGGGACCCAGTACTTC
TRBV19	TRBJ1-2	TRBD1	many	CASSKRRQGDSHGYTF	TGTGCCAGTAGTAAGAGGAGACAGGGTGACAGCCATGGCTACACCTTC
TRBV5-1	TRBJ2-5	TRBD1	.	CASSRQGWQETQYF	TGCGCCAGCAGCCGACAGGGGTGGCAAGAGACCCAGTACTTC
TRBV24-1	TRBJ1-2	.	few	CATSDSDRNYGYTF	TGTGCCACCAGTGATTCGGACAGAAACTATGGCTACACCTTC
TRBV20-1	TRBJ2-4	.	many	CSAMDLAKNIQYF	TGCAGTGCTATGGATCTAGCCAAAAACATTCAGTACTTC
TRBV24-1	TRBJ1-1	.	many	CATRKTENTEAFF	TGTGCCACCAGGAAGACAGAGAACACTGAAGCTTTCTTT
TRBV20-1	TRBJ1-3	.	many	CSAISENTIYF	TGCAGTGCTATTTCTGAAAACACCATATATTTT
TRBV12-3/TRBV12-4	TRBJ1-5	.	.	CASSFEDSYQPQHF	TGTGCCAGCAGTTTTGAGGACTCGTATCAGCCCCAGCATTTT
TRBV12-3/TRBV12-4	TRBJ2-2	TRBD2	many	CASSPLAGPGTGELFF	TGTGCCAGCAGTCCTCTAGCGGGTCCCGGCACCGGGGAGCTGTTTTTT
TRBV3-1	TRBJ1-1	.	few	CASSLQGHSTEAFF	TGTGCCAGCAGCCTCCAGGGGCATAGCACTGAAGCTTTCTTT
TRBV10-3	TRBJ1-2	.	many	CAISELSGTDKYGYTF	TGTGCCATCAGTGAGTTATCCGGGACCGACAAATATGGCTACACCTTC
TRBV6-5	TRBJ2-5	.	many	CASSSTGRKETQYF	TGTGCCAGCAGTTCGACAGGGAGGAAAGAGACCCAGTACTTC
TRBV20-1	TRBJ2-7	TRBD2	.	CSASRRESYEQYF	TGCAGTGCTAGTCGGCGGGAGAGTTACGAGCAGTACTTC
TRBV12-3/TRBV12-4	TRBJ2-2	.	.	CASQGRVRTGELFF	TGTGCCAGCCAAGGACGGGTTAGAACCGGGGAGCTGTTTTTT
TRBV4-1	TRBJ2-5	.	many	CASRGLESYQETQYF	TGCGCCAGCAGGGGTTTAGAAAGCTACCAAGAGACCCAGTACTTC
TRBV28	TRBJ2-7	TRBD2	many	CASIGRELSEQYF	TGTGCCAGCATAGGGCGGGAGTTGAGCGAGCAGTACTTC
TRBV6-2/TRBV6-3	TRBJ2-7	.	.	CASSYSDNSYEQYF	TGTGCCAGCAGTTACAGCGACAACTCCTACGAGCAGTACTTC
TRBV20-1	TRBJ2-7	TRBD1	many	CSARQIGTGTYEQYF	TGCAGTGCTAGGCAAATTGGGACAGGGACCTACGAGCAGTACTTC
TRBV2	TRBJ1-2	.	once	CASKGTRTDINYGYTF	TGTGCCAGCAAAGGTACAAGGACCGACATTAACTATGGCTACACCTTC
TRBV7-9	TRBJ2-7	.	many	CASSPALQTPYEQYF	TGTGCCAGCAGCCCTGCCTTACAGACTCCTTACGAGCAGTACTTC
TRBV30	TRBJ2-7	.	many	CAWSVFGDTERYEQYF	TGTGCCTGGAGTGTTTTTGGGGACACGGAGCGCTACGAGCAGTACTTC
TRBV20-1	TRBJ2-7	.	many	CSARTGFSDYEQYF	TGCAGTGCTAGAACAGGGTTTTCGGACTACGAGCAGTACTTC
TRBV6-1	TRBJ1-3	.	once	CASSTYRGGNTIYF	TGTGCCAGCAGCACCTACCGAGGAGGAAACACCATATATTTT
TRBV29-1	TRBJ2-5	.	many	CSVDRLPEIWARETQYF	TGCAGCGTTGATCGTCTTCCTGAGATCTGGGCGCGGGAGACCCAGTACTTC
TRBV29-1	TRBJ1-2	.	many	CSALIGGKRDGYTF	TGCAGCGCCCTGATTGGGGGGAAAAGGGATGGCTACACCTTC
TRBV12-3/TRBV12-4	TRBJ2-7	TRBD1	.	CASSLRGPSQGEQYF	TGTGCCAGCAGTTTAAGGGGGCCATCCCAGGGCGAGCAGTACTTC
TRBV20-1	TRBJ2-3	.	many	CSVPHRSNQPQYF	TGCAGTGTCCCCCACCGTAGCAATCAGCCCCAGTATTTT
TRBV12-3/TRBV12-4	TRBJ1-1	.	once	CASSWGALNTEAFF	TGTGCCAGCAGTTGGGGGGCCTTAAACACTGAAGCTTTCTTT
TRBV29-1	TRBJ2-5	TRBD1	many	CSVVGGDRGETQYF	TGCAGCGTTGTTGGAGGGGACAGGGGAGAGACCCAGTACTTC
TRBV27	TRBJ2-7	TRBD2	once	CASSLYPRFGLAGSSLPYEQYF	TGTGCCAGCAGTTTATATCCGAGGTTCGGACTAGCGGGATCTTCTCTCCCCTACGAGCAGTACTTC
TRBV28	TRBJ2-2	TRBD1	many	CASSPSGQGSNGELFF	TGTGCCAGCAGTCCCTCGGGACAGGGTTCAAACGGGGAGCTGTTTTTT
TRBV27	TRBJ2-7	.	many	CASSPGQFYEQYF	TGTGCCAGCAGTCCCGGGCAGTTCTACGAGCAGTACTTC
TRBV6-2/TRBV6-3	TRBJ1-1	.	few	CASSNRDPGEAFF	TGTGCCAGCAGTAACCGGGACCCCGGTGAAGCTTTCTTT
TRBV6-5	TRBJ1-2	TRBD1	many	CASRGQGANGYTF	TGTGCCAGCAGAGGACAGGGGGCGAATGGCTACACCTTC
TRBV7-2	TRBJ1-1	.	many	CASSSLGGGEAFF	TGTGCCAGCAGCTCCTTGGGGGGGGGTGAAGCTTTCTTT
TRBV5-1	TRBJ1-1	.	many	CASSTPGSAGMNTEAFF	TGCGCCAGCAGCACCCCCGGGTCGGCAGGGATGAACACTGAAGCTTTCTTT
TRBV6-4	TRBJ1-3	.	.	CASRFSSGNTIYF	TGTGCCAGCAGATTTAGCTCTGGAAACACCATATATTTT
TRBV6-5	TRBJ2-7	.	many	CASSYFEQGSAYEQYF	TGTGCCAGCAGTTACTTCGAACAAGGTTCTGCCTACGAGCAGTACTTC
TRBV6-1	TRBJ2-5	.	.	CASTPLLPGQETQYF	TGTGCCAGCACCCCCCTTCTCCCGGGGCAAGAGACCCAGTACTTC
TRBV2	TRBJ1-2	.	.	CASSVDERGYTF	TGTGCCAGCAGTGTGGACGAACGAGGCTACACCTTC